Listed here is a single TCR beta chain. The data belong to a study of blood T cell repertoires in COVID-19. The CDR3 runs 14 residues. V gave up 5 bases and J gave up 2 bases, with 8 bases separating them. Germline lookup yields CDR1 KGHDR and CDR2 SFDVKD. Original data processing: The authors estimated nucleated cell counts from reference gene primer amplification. Data came from immunoSEQ multiplex PCR; TCRdb stores just in-frame clones and leaves some out. The V and J calls and clone size are taken from that table; D and trimming were inferred from the DNA. Of 62,000 or so clones listed, approximately 86% are singletons.

The receptor was isolated from an older woman with acute or convalescent COVID-19. Sequenced material: peripheral blood. V and J are TRBV24-1 and TRBJ2-2; D gene uncertain. The CDR3 nucleotides read TGTGCCACCAGTGGTACGGGTAACACCGGGGAGCTGTTTTTT. Amino acid sequence: CATSGTGNTGELFF.